This is a list of T cell receptor beta chains from one sample in a study of cytomegalovirus exposure and HLA in healthy donors. The data were produced by immunoSEQ multiplex PCR, yet TCRdb's version contains in-frame clones alone and is incomplete. The table shows approximately 79,000 clones, with 78% occurring only once. The specimen sequenced was PBMCs. All receptors derive from a male donor in good health and CMV-seropositive. Each CDR3 is given with its conserved first and last residue. Fields, in order: D gene, clone size, V gene, J gene, CDR3 DNA, CDR3 protein. A D gene is named only where the DNA matches it firmly. The listing skips clone size in some rows; elsewhere it reads once, few, many or a size class.

D: TRBD1
size: once
V: TRBV5-1
J: TRBJ2-7
DNA: TGCGCCAGCAGCCCACAGGGGTACGAGCAGTACTTC
CDR3: CASSPQGYEQYF

D: NA
size: NA
V: TRBV27
J: TRBJ2-1
DNA: TGTGCCAGCAGTTTGACAGCCCCGGACAATGAGCAGTTCTTC
CDR3: CASSLTAPDNEQFF

D: TRBD2
size: few
V: TRBV15
J: TRBJ2-3
DNA: TGTGCCACCAGCAGATTAACTAGCGCAGATACGCAGTATTTT
CDR3: CATSRLTSADTQYF

D: NA
size: few
V: TRBV30
J: TRBJ2-7
DNA: TGTGCCTGGATCTCTGGCAGGACCTACGAGCAGTACTTC
CDR3: CAWISGRTYEQYF

D: NA
size: once
V: TRBV6-5
J: TRBJ1-1
DNA: TGTGCCAGCAGCCGGGGTTGGGACACTGAAGCTTTCTTT
CDR3: CASSRGWDTEAFF

D: TRBD1
size: few
V: TRBV7-9
J: TRBJ2-7
DNA: TGTGCCAGCAGTCAGACCGGGACAGGGGACTACGAGCAGTACTTC
CDR3: CASSQTGTGDYEQYF

D: NA
size: NA
V: TRBV19
J: TRBJ1-2
DNA: TGTGCCAGTAATCCGTCTTCGGGTCTCTATGGCTACACCTTC
CDR3: CASNPSSGLYGYTF

D: TRBD2
size: NA
V: TRBV18
J: TRBJ2-3
DNA: TGTGCCAGCTCACCACCGAGCGGGGGGGGAGCCACAGATACGCAGTATTTT
CDR3: CASSPPSGGGATDTQYF

D: NA
size: NA
V: TRBV4-2
J: TRBJ1-3
DNA: TGTGCCAGCAGCCAAGATTTGGCGGCGGGAAACACCATATATTTT
CDR3: CASSQDLAAGNTIYF

D: TRBD2
size: few
V: TRBV5-1
J: TRBJ2-7
DNA: TGCGCCAGCAGCGGGACTAGCGGACTGGTCGGGCAGTACTTC
CDR3: CASSGTSGLVGQYF

D: TRBD2
size: NA
V: TRBV7-2
J: TRBJ2-3
DNA: TGTGCCAGCAGTCGAGCGGGGAACTCAGATACGCAGTATTTT
CDR3: CASSRAGNSDTQYF

D: NA
size: NA
V: TRBV4-3
J: TRBJ2-7
DNA: TGCGCCAGCAGCCCCGAGGACTCCTCCTACGAGCAGTACTTC
CDR3: CASSPEDSSYEQYF

D: NA
size: NA
V: TRBV6-1
J: TRBJ2-7
DNA: TGTGCCAGCAGTGAGGCGGGCTACGAGCAGTACTTC
CDR3: CASSEAGYEQYF

D: TRBD2
size: NA
V: TRBV6-5
J: TRBJ2-7
DNA: TGTGCCAGCAGTTACGGACTAGCGGGATCCTACGAGCAGTACTTC
CDR3: CASSYGLAGSYEQYF

D: NA
size: NA
V: TRBV5-1
J: TRBJ2-1
DNA: TGCGCCAGCAGCCCGGGGACAAGCAATGAGCAGTTCTTC
CDR3: CASSPGTSNEQFF

D: TRBD2
size: NA
V: TRBV27
J: TRBJ2-7
DNA: TGTGCCAGCAGCCCGGGGGGAGGAGAGCAGTACTTC
CDR3: CASSPGGGEQYF

D: NA
size: NA
V: TRBV2
J: TRBJ2-6
DNA: TGTGCCAGCAGCGCAACGGGACTCTCTGGGGCCAACGTCCTGACTTTC
CDR3: CASSATGLSGANVLTF

D: TRBD2
size: NA
V: TRBV7-9
J: TRBJ2-1
DNA: TGTGCCAGCAGCGTCCGGACTAGGCTCGATGAGCAGTTCTTC
CDR3: CASSVRTRLDEQFF

D: NA
size: NA
V: TRBV28
J: TRBJ1-2
DNA: TGTGCCAGCAGTTTACGGGGAGGGGGAACCCTGGTAAGCTACACCTTC
CDR3: CASSLRGGGTLVSYTF

D: NA
size: NA
V: TRBV7-2
J: TRBJ1-4
DNA: TGTGCCAGCAGCCTTCAGGGTCTGGGAACTGAAAAACTGTTTTTT
CDR3: CASSLQGLGTEKLFF

D: NA
size: NA
V: TRBV29-1
J: TRBJ2-7
DNA: TGCAGCGTGGGGTCTCCAGGGACCTACGAGCAGTACTTC
CDR3: CSVGSPGTYEQYF